A single sample gave rise to the 6 T cell receptor beta chains below, sequenced in a study of blood T cell repertoires in COVID-19. Profiling relied on immunoSEQ multiplex PCR, and the TCRdb table lists in-frame clones only, not all of them. Of around 300,000 clones listed, 80% to 90% were seen once; the top ten hold 2.4%. The sequenced sample was PBMCs or T cells enriched from blood (not recorded which). The receptors stem from a young woman who had recovered from COVID-19.

The V call is TRBV7-6, the J call TRBJ2-1; 12 nucleotides line up with TRBD2. The V gene end was trimmed by 1 base and the J gene end by 10 bases; junction bases not matched to a gene: 8. The germline V gene has CDR1 SGHVS and CDR2 FNYEAQ. The CDR3 runs 16 residues. This chain's CDR3 is CASSLGVGLAGGEQFF. CDR3 DNA sequence: TGTGCCAGCAGCTTAGGAGTTGGTCTAGCGGGGGGGGAGCAGTTCTTC.

The rearrangement links TRBV16 to TRBJ2-3; perhaps TRBD1 as D (5 bases). The CDR3 extends over 15 amino acids. Trimming removed 4 bases from V and 3 bases from J, with 14 bases in between. Per germline, CDR1 KGHSY and CDR2 FQNENV. The CDR3 reads CASSRNRPGTDTQYF. DNA of the CDR3: TGTGCCAGCAGCCGAAACAGGCCAGGTACAGATACGCAGTATTTT.

The V gene is TRBV7-9, the J gene TRBJ2-1; the D gene is possibly TRBD2 (6 bases). The CDR3 contains 16 residues. The V and J ends lost 3 bases and 5 bases respectively, with 17 bases between them. Per the germline V gene, CDR1 is SEHNR and CDR2 is FQNEAQ (reference sequence). The CDR3 loop is CASSFAPGTGDNEQFF. The CDR3 DNA sequence: TGTGCCAGCAGCTTCGCGCCCGGGACGGGGGACAATGAGCAGTTCTTC.

This clone was found once. The chain carries TRBV5-6 and TRBJ2-1; TRBD2 agrees at 10 bases. The trim removed 2 bases at V and 5 bases at J, leaving 7 bases unmatched. Germline V gene lookup returns CDR1 SGHDT and CDR2 YYEEEE. This CDR3 comprises 16 residues. The CDR3 DNA reads TGTGCCAGCAGCTTTGGAGCGGGGGGGCCGGACAATGAGCAGTTCTTC. Encoded protein: CASSFGAGGPDNEQFF.

The chain employs TRBV19 and TRBJ2-2, with D possibly TRBD1 on 5 matching bases. The CDR3 length is 14 residues. CDR1 and CDR2 (germline): LNHDA, SQIVND (reference sequence). Trimming took 10 bases from V and 5 from J, leaving 17 bases between them. The CDR3 DNA reads TGTGCCACCAGGGCTCTAACCAAAACCGGGGAGCTGTTTTTT. It yields the protein CATRALTKTGELFF.

This clone was seen ten or more times. This chain links TRBV5-6 with TRBJ2-3; 9 nucleotides line up with TRBD2. V trimming: 0 bases; J trimming: 4 bases; junction bases outside the gene matches: 3. The V gene's germline CDR1 is SGHDT and CDR2 YYEEEE. CDR3 length: 15 residues. Here the CDR3 reads CASSLASGVADTQYF. CDR3 coding DNA: TGTGCCAGCAGCTTGGCTAGCGGGGTAGCAGATACGCAGTATTTT.